These 2 T cell receptor beta chains share one sample of origin, sequenced in a study of blood T cell repertoires in COVID-19. Sequenced by immunoSEQ multiplex PCR; TCRdb stores in-frame clones only, minus some. The sample has roughly 270,000 clones, around 85% seen once. Material for sequencing was PBMCs or T cells enriched from blood (not recorded which). The source of these receptors is a woman in her fifties or sixties who had recovered from COVID-19.

The rearrangement joins TRBV29-1 to TRBJ1-2, with D hard to call. Germline values: CDR1 SQVTM, CDR2 ANQGSEA. V dropped 4 bases and J dropped 3 bases, with 18 bases sitting between them. The CDR3 covers 15 residues. The CDR3 DNA follows: TGCAGCGTTGGTAAACAGCTTAGGTTTGACTATGGCTACACCTTC. It encodes CSVGKQLRFDYGYTF.

On this clone: One end of the junction fails to match germline, which may point to a read error. The chain uses TRBV9 and TRBJ2-7; the match to TRBD1 covers 8 bases. This CDR3 has 13 amino acids. Looked up from germline, CDR1 is SGDLS and CDR2 is YYNGEE. CDR3 DNA sequence: TGTGCCAGCAGCGGGACAGGGTCCTTCGAGCAGTACTTC. Amino acid sequence: CASSGTGSFEQYF.